Shown below are 30 T cell receptor beta chains from a single sample sequenced in a study of T cells in Graves' hyperthyroidism and ophthalmopathy. Authors of the study amplified TCR beta CDR3 regions from RNA transcripts. When the TCR CDR3 underwent first-round RT-PCR, the HTBI primer set was used. A single record per CDR3 protein comes from TCRdb applying MiXCR to the multiplex PCR reads. The table shows around 250,000 distinct CDR3 sequences, with 15% to 20% occurring only once. The sample was blood. Source of these receptors: a woman aged 18-29 years with Graves' ophthalmopathy.

Many counts were recorded for this clonotype. This chain joins TRBV20-1 and TRBJ2-7; tentative D call: TRBD2 (7 bases). Germline loops: CDR1 DFQATT, CDR2 SNEGSKA (reference sequence). Trimming stripped 1 base from V and 0 bases from J, with 16 bases between. This CDR3 is built from 16 residues. The CDR3 bases are TGCAGTGCTAGAGTTTCGGGGGGCAAATTCTCCTACGAGCAGTACTTC. It translates to CSARVSGGKFSYEQYF.

J is TRBJ1-4 and V is TRBV28, with D possibly being TRBD1 (6 bases). Trimming took 6 bases from V and 6 from J, leaving 17 bases between them. This CDR3 is 15 amino acids long. CDR1 and CDR2 (germline): MDHEN, SYDVKM. The CDR3 loop reads CASRAPGVGDEKLFF. The CDR3 region has the DNA TGTGCCAGCAGGGCGCCAGGGGTGGGGGATGAAAAACTGTTTTTT.

This clonotype occurred many times. As DNA, the CDR3 is TGCGCCAGCAGCCGGACTGCCCACTCAGGTGGCTACACCTTC. Protein: CASSRTAHSGGYTF. This chain uses TRBV5-1 with TRBJ1-2; D not resolved. Trimming stripped 4 bases from V and 7 bases from J, with 17 bases between. Germline V gene lookup returns CDR1 SGHRS and CDR2 YFSETQ. The length of the CDR3 is 14 residues.

The chain combines TRBV28 with TRBJ2-1, with 8 bases matching TRBD2. The CDR3 has 15 residues. Germline V CDR1 and CDR2: MDHEN, SYDVKM. Trimming cost V 5 bases and J 6 bases; bases outside gene matches: 9. As DNA, the CDR3 is TGTGCCAGCAGTCGTCGTAGCGGGGCCTCCAATGAGCAGTTCTTC. It encodes CASSRRSGASNEQFF.

In this sample, this clonotype turned up many times. This chain connects TRBV28 to TRBJ2-5; TRBD2 aligns across 14 bases. The junction had 7 bases not matched to a gene; V was cut back by 5 bases and J by 5 bases. CDR3 length: 16 residues. Germline V gene data show CDR1 as MDHEN and CDR2 as SYDVKM. CDR3 region: CASSPRLAGGWETQYF. CDR3 nucleotides: TGTGCCAGCAGTCCAAGACTAGCGGGGGGGTGGGAGACCCAGTACTTC.

This clonotype occurred a few times. J is TRBJ2-7 and V is TRBV11-2, with 7 bases lining up with TRBD2. Germline trimming cut 0 bases from V and 3 bases from J; bases unmatched to any gene: 8. Germline lookup yields CDR1 SGHAT and CDR2 FQNNGV. The CDR3 is 16 residues long. CDR3 nucleotide sequence: TGTGCCAGCAGCTTAGATCGGCTAGCGGTAGGCTACGAGCAGTACGTC. Protein: CASSLDRLAVGYEQYV.

The chain combines TRBV29-1 with TRBJ2-1; the match to TRBD2 covers 15 bases. J was trimmed by 1 base and V by 6 bases; bases with no gene match: 10. The germline V gene has CDR1 SQVTM and CDR2 ANQGSEA. The CDR3 covers 18 residues. The CDR3 here is CSVSYPGTSGRSYNEQFF. Here the CDR3 DNA reads TGCAGCGTCTCCTACCCCGGGACTAGCGGGAGGTCCTACAATGAGCAGTTCTTC.

This clonotype was seen ten or more times. The chain couples TRBV4-3 to TRBJ2-5; D unclear. This CDR3 contains 13 residues. CDR1 and CDR2 (germline): LGHNA, YSLEER. The V and J ends lost 1 base and 5 bases respectively, with 8 bases between them. CDR3 sequence (DNA): TGCGCCAGCAGCCAAGGAGCTTGGGAGACCCAGTACTTC. Translating gives CASSQGAWETQYF.

A few counts support this clonotype. V is TRBV5-8 and J is TRBJ1-4; D ambiguous. This CDR3 comprises 15 residues. CDR1 is SGHTS, CDR2 YDEGEE, per germline. The ends were cut back, 0 bases at V and 2 bases at J, with 8 bases in the middle. The CDR3 DNA reads TGTGCCAGCAGCTTGGGCAAAGGTACTAATGAAAAACTGTTTTTT. This codes for CASSLGKGTNEKLFF.

This clonotype was picked up many times. DNA of the CDR3: TGCGCCAGCAGCTCCGAGTCCGCCAAAAACATTCAGTACTTC. This translates into CASSSESAKNIQYF. The chain uses TRBV5-1 and TRBJ2-4; D not certain. The CDR3 spans 14 residues. The germline CDR1 and CDR2 sequences are SGHRS and YFSETQ. Trimming stripped 3 bases from V and 1 base from J, with 8 bases between.

This clonotype was recorded many times. The CDR3 protein is CASSRDRVGNEQFF. DNA of the CDR3: TGCGCCAGCAGTAGGGACAGGGTGGGGAATGAGCAGTTCTTC. V usage is TRBV10-1 and J usage is TRBJ2-1, with 9 bases fitting TRBD1. This CDR3 is 14 amino acids long. The V segment lost 5 bases and the J segment 7 bases; nucleotides outside the gene matches: 6. CDR1 is WNHNN and CDR2 is SYGVQD in the germline V gene (reference sequence).

In this sample, this clonotype turned up many times. The chain links TRBV20-1 to TRBJ1-2, with 8 positions matching TRBD1. With 6 bases clipped from V and 4 bases from J, the junction kept 7 bases outside the gene matches. The length of the CDR3 is 13 residues. Germline V CDR1 and CDR2: DFQATT, SNEGSKA (reference sequence). The DNA of the CDR3 is TGCAGTGCCACCGTCGGGACAGGCTATGGCTACACCTTC. The encoded protein is CSATVGTGYGYTF.

This clonotype has ten or more counts. The V and J genes are TRBV28 and TRBJ2-3; D unresolved. V was pared by 1 base and J by 0 bases, with 14 bases between. The CDR3 contains 17 residues. Germline lookup yields CDR1 MDHEN and CDR2 SYDVKM. CDR3 DNA: TGTGCCAGCAGTTTATCGGTTTGGTCAGGTAGCACAGATACGCAGTATTTT. It translates to CASSLSVWSGSTDTQYF.

This clonotype was seen ten or more times. The rearrangement links TRBV10-3 to TRBJ2-7, with 13 bases matching TRBD2. This CDR3 contains 15 residues. Per the germline V gene, CDR1 is ENHRY and CDR2 is SYGVKD. Trimming took 6 bases from V and 6 from J; bases not matched to a gene: 8. The DNA of the CDR3 is TGTGCCATCAGCACTAGCGGGGGGGCCTTATCCGAGCAGTACTTC. Encoded protein: CAISTSGGALSEQYF.

There are many counts of this clonotype. The rearrangement joins TRBV29-1 to TRBJ2-5; 8 bases are shared with TRBD1. J gave up 5 bases and V 6 bases, and 2 bases lay outside the gene matches. Germline CDR1 SQVTM, CDR2 ANQGSEA. The CDR3 loop spans 11 amino acids. DNA of the CDR3: TGCAGCGTGGGACAGGTGGAGACCCAGTACTTC. Protein sequence: CSVGQVETQYF.

Many counts were recorded for this clonotype. The chain has TRBV20-1 and TRBJ1-6, with D unresolved. The CDR3 sequence is 14 residues long. Germline loops: CDR1 DFQATT, CDR2 SNEGSKA (reference sequence). Trimming took off 4 bases at V and 4 bases at J, with 11 bases between the two ends. The CDR3 loop is CSAKFQRYNSPLHF. DNA of the CDR3: TGCAGTGCTAAGTTTCAGCGTTATAATTCACCCCTCCACTTT.

In regard to this clonotype: A much larger clone differs by one base, so this may be a read error. The V and J genes are TRBV6-2 or TRBV6-3 and TRBJ2-3; TRBD1 might be the D (7 bases). Trimming took 2 bases from V and 6 from J, leaving 12 bases between them. Germline V lookup: CDR1 MNHEY, CDR2 SVGEGT. The CDR3 length is 14 residues. In DNA, the CDR3 is TGTGCCAGCAGTTACAGCAGGGGGGCCGATACGCAGTATTTT. Translating it yields CASSYSRGADTQYF.

This clonotype was seen repeatedly, ten times or more. V is TRBV30 and J is TRBJ1-6, with D perhaps TRBD1 (5 bases). The CDR3 runs 16 residues. The V gene's germline CDR1 is GTSNPN and CDR2 SVGIG (reference sequence). Trimming shortened V by 3 bases and J by 7 bases, and 19 bases separated the two germline ends. CDR3 DNA: TGTGCCTGGAGGAGACCGGGACTCCTAACCAATTCACCCCTCCACTTT. This gives the protein CAWRRPGLLTNSPLHF.

Regarding this clonotype: A single base separates this from a much larger clone, so it may be a read error. V and J are TRBV27 and TRBJ2-2; tentatively, D is TRBD2 (6 bases). Trimming left V 6 bases short and J 3 bases short, with 14 bases between. The germline gives CDR1 MNHEY, CDR2 SMNVEV (reference sequence). This CDR3 has 15 amino acids. CDR3: CASSGRGFDTGELFF. The CDR3 nucleotides are TGTGCCAGCAGCGGGAGAGGGTTTGACACCGGGGAGCTGTTTTTT.

This clonotype has a count of ten or more. The chain is built from TRBV20-1 and TRBJ2-5; 11 bases fit TRBD2. The J segment lost 5 bases and the V segment lost 5 bases, leaving 1 base of the junction unmatched. Germline CDR1 reads DFQATT; CDR2 reads SNEGSKA (reference sequence). The CDR3 contains 12 residues. CDR3 sequence reads: CSAGTSGETQYF. The DNA of the CDR3 is TGCAGTGCTGGGACTAGCGGTGAGACCCAGTACTTC.

This sequence joins TRBV2 and TRBJ2-4; 7 bases line up with TRBD1. J gave up 6 bases and V 8 bases, and 4 bases lay outside the gene matches. CDR3 length: 12 amino acids. Per germline, CDR1 SNHLY and CDR2 FYNNEI. The DNA for the CDR3 is TGTGCCAGCGGAGACAGGGTAAACATTCAGTACTTC. Its translation: CASGDRVNIQYF.

This clonotype has ten or more counts. The rearrangement links TRBV7-9 to TRBJ2-7; tentatively, D is TRBD1 (6 bases). The CDR3 extends over 14 amino acids. V was clipped by 2 bases and J by 6 bases, with 14 bases between them. CDR1 is SEHNR, CDR2 FQNEAQ, per germline (reference sequence). DNA of the CDR3: TGTGCCAGCAGCTTATTACAGGGTGGGGCCGAGCAGTACTTC. It yields the protein CASSLLQGGAEQYF.

In this sample, this clonotype turned up many times. The chain is built from TRBV15 and TRBJ1-2; D gene ambiguous. The V gene's germline CDR1 is LNHNV and CDR2 YYDKDF (reference sequence). The germline V and J ends were trimmed by 3 bases and 6 bases, with 8 bases remaining between them. CDR3 length: 12 amino acids. In DNA, the CDR3 is TGTGCCACCAGCAGTGGTGGGGATGGCTACACCTTC. Encoded protein: CATSSGGDGYTF.

This clonotype was seen repeatedly, ten times or more. CDR3 coding DNA: TGTGCCAGCAGTAGGACAGGGGGCGCGAGCACTGAAGCTTTCTTT. It codes for CASSRTGGASTEAFF. The chain joins TRBV28 to TRBJ1-1; TRBD1 agrees at 11 bases. The CDR3 contains 15 residues. Germline V gene data show CDR1 as MDHEN and CDR2 as SYDVKM. With V trimmed by 5 bases and J by 4 bases, 6 bases remained unmatched.

Comments on this clonotype: At one of its ends the junction is not consistent with the germline gene, which may arise from a read error. The chain joins TRBV5-1 to TRBJ1-4; 9 nucleotides line up with TRBD1. Germline CDR1 reads SGHRS; CDR2 reads YFSETQ. The CDR3 runs to 17 residues. The CDR3 DNA is TGTGCCAGCAGCTTGGGAGGTGGGACAGGGAGCGTTGAAAAACTGTTTTTT. Translation gives CASSLGGGTGSVEKLFF.

This clonotype was found many times. The chain carries TRBV12-3 or TRBV12-4 and TRBJ2-3; D remains unclear. CDR3 length equals 13 residues. V lost 2 bases and J lost 4, with 7 bases in between. Here the CDR3 reads CASSLSFPDTQYF. The CDR3 DNA sequence: TGTGCCAGCAGTTTAAGTTTCCCAGATACGCAGTATTTT.

This clonotype has a count of ten or more. This chain connects TRBV12-3 or TRBV12-4 to TRBJ2-1, with TRBD2 identical over 8 bases. Germline trimming cut 7 bases from V and 7 bases from J; bases unmatched to any gene: 12. The CDR3 length is 15 residues. CDR3 protein: CASTSGGRERNEQFF. The CDR3 coding sequence is TGTGCCAGCACTTCGGGGGGGCGGGAGCGGAATGAGCAGTTCTTC.

This clonotype was observed at least ten times. The chain uses TRBV18 and TRBJ2-1; D is possibly TRBD1 or TRBD2 (7 bases each). The CDR3 contains 16 residues. Deletions cut 2 bases from V and 5 bases from J, with 16 bases between. In germline, CDR1 is KGHSH, CDR2 LQKENI. Here the CDR3 DNA reads TGTGCCAGCTCACCATTCAGGGGGGGCCCGGACAATGAGCAGTTCTTC. Translating gives CASSPFRGGPDNEQFF.

This clonotype was seen ten or more times. The chain couples TRBV7-6 to TRBJ2-1, with a weak D call TRBD2 (6 bases). V shed 2 bases and J shed 4 bases, with 18 bases lying between them. CDR3 length: 17 amino acids. The germline V gene has CDR1 SGHVS and CDR2 FNYEAQ. The CDR3, as DNA: TGTGCCAGCAGCTTATCAATAGGAGGGTCGGTTTACAATGAGCAGTTCTTC. It is translated as CASSLSIGGSVYNEQFF.

There are many counts of this clonotype. The gene calls are TRBV2 and TRBJ1-2; 8 bases map to TRBD1. The germline gives CDR1 SNHLY, CDR2 FYNNEI. With 5 bases clipped from V and 5 bases from J, the junction kept 10 bases outside the gene matches. There are 15 residues in the CDR3. CDR3 amino acids: CASSRQGSVRYGYTF. DNA of the CDR3: TGTGCCAGCAGTCGACAGGGGTCAGTAAGGTATGGCTACACCTTC. The variable domain in full, with the rest retrieved from reference TRBV2 and TRBJ1-2, is EPEVTQTPSHQVTQMGQEVILRCVPISNHLYFYWYRQILGQKVEFLVSFYNNEISEKSEIFDDQFSVERPDGSNFTLKIRSTKLEDSAMYFCASSRQGSVRYGYTFGSGTRLTVV.